The next 23 T cell receptor beta chains were all read from a single sample in a study of T cell clonality in common variable immunodeficiency. Which antigens these TCRs recognize remains unknown. Study results and caveats: Reportedly, TCR beta sequences from common variable immunodeficiency showed fewer deletions and N-nucleotide insertions.

Sequenced by immunoSEQ multiplex PCR; TCRdb stores in-frame clones only, minus some. The profile covers about 23,000 clones, none occurring a single time. Sequenced input: peripheral blood mononuclear cells. These receptors were collected from a human donor with common variable immunodeficiency.

This clone was picked up a small number of times. The missing CDR3 end, 3 residues past where the read stops, is filled in from the germline J gene. The sample holds other DNA sequences that translate to the same CDR3. This chain connects TRBV18 to TRBJ2-3; 8 nucleotides line up with TRBD2. Germline V gives CDR1 KGHSH, CDR2 LQKENI. With V trimmed by 1 base and J by 3 bases, 3 bases remained unmatched. This CDR3 spans 15 amino acids. The CDR3 region is CASSPRERGTDTQYF. The sequenced CDR3 bases are TGTGCCAGCTCACCACGTGAGCGGGGGACAGATACG.

This clone was seen more than once but under ten times. Coverage ceases 3 residues before the CDR3 finishes, and the germline J gene fills in the end. The V call is TRBV6-1, the J call TRBJ1-2, with TRBD1 matching 9 bases. This CDR3 comprises 14 residues. Germline CDR1 is MNHNS and CDR2 is SASEGT. The CDR3 protein is CASSESGQGRGYTF. The DNA read from the CDR3 is TGTGCCAGCAGTGAATCGGGACAGGGTAGGGGC.

There are many counts of this clone. The read is 3 residues too short to cover the CDR3 end, so that end is filled in from the germline J gene. V and J are TRBV5-4 and TRBJ2-7; 7 nucleotides line up with TRBD1. This CDR3 region has 14 residues. V lost 3 bases and J lost 1; bases outside the gene matches: 4. Germline V lookup: CDR1 SGHNT, CDR2 YYREEE (reference sequence). The part of the CDR3 DNA that was read is TGTGCCAGCAGCTCCCGGGACAGTTCCTACGAG. It codes for CASSSRDSSYE. Given in full, the CDR3 is CASSSRDSSYEQYF.

For this clone: The read stops 3 residues short of the end of the CDR3; the missing end is completed from the germline J gene. The V call is TRBV5-6, the J call TRBJ2-7; the match to TRBD1 covers 7 bases. Germline V CDR1 and CDR2: SGHDT, YYEEEE. This CDR3 contains 15 residues. Losses at the gene ends were 7 bases for V and 0 bases for J; bases not matched to a gene: 10. The CDR3 is CASGPRDSSSYEQYF. The DNA read from the CDR3 is TGTGCCAGCGGCCCTCGGGACAGCAGCTCCTACGAG.

This clone was observed at least ten times. The read terminates 3 residues ahead of where the CDR3 ends, so the germline J gene completes it. V is TRBV29-1 and J is TRBJ2-7, with D perhaps matching TRBD2 (6 bases). Germline loops: CDR1 SQVTM, CDR2 ANQGSEA. V was trimmed by 4 bases and J by 0 bases, leaving 7 bases between them. The CDR3 has 12 residues. CDR3 DNA, as far as it was read: TGCAGCGTTGGGGGGGACTCCTACGAG. Translating gives CSVGGDSYE. The complete CDR3 reads CSVGGDSYEQYF.

In this sample, this clone turned up a few times. The CDR3 goes on 3 residues after the read ends, and that part is filled in from the germline J gene. J is TRBJ2-2 and V is TRBV7-6; 10 nucleotides match TRBD2. This CDR3 region has 16 residues. Germline CDR1 and CDR2: SGHVS and FNYEAQ. Trimming took 5 bases from V and 0 from J; bases not matched to a gene: 3. The sequenced CDR3 bases are TGTGCCAGCAGCGCCGGACTAGCGGCGAACACCGGGGAG. The encoded protein is CASSAGLAANTGE. The entire CDR3 sequence reads CASSAGLAANTGELFF.

In its sample, this clone was seen many times. Mismatch with germline at one junction end may stem from a read error. Read data end 3 residues before the CDR3 end; the end is taken from the germline J gene. This rearrangement joins TRBV7-7 to TRBJ2-5; 7 bases match TRBD1. This CDR3 contains 15 residues. Germline V CDR1 and CDR2: SSHAT, FNYEAQ (reference sequence). The CDR3 sequence is CASSPLGQPQETQYF. CDR3 bases read: TGTGCTAGCAGCCCCCTGGGACAGCCACAAGAGACC.

This clone was picked up a small number of times. The CDR3 end is not reached by the read, which stops 3 residues before it; the germline J gene fills it in. The gene calls are TRBV7-2 and TRBJ2-7, with D perhaps matching TRBD1 (5 bases). The CDR3 length is 15 residues. Looked up from germline, CDR1 is SGHTA and CDR2 is FQGNSA. V was clipped by 1 base and J by 2 bases, with 12 bases between them. The DNA read from the CDR3 is TGTGCCAGCAGCTTAGTCTCGGCAGGGACCTACGAG. Protein: CASSLVSAGTYE. The full CDR3 protein reads CASSLVSAGTYEQYF.

This clone was seen at least ten times. The observed sequence ends 3 residues before the CDR3 terminus, with the missing tail filled in from the germline J gene. J is TRBJ1-5 and V is TRBV28; 7 bases are shared with TRBD1. The ends lost 2 bases at V and 0 bases at J; junction bases unmatched: 1. This CDR3 contains 15 residues. Germline CDR1 and CDR2: MDHEN and SYDVKM. This CDR3 is CASSLRQGSNQPQHF. The CDR3 bases that were read are TGTGCCAGCAGTTTACGACAGGGTAGCAATCAGCCC.

Remarks on this clone: The CDR3 end falls 3 residues outside the read, so it is completed with the germline J gene. V gene TRBV30 combines with J gene TRBJ1-5; no reliable D call. The CDR3 loop spans 15 amino acids. Trimming took 2 bases from V and 7 from J, leaving 18 bases between them. Germline lookup yields CDR1 GTSNPN and CDR2 SVGIG (reference sequence). CDR3 bases read: TGTGCCTGGAGTCTAGCTTCGGGTTTTGGCCAGCCC. The encoded protein is CAWSLASGFGQP. The full CDR3 protein is CAWSLASGFGQPQHF. Full variable domain (missing parts from reference TRBV30 and TRBJ1-5): SQTIHQWPATLVQPVGSPLSLECTVEGTSNPNLYWYRQAAGRGLQLLFYSVGIGQISSEVPQNLSASRPQDRQFILSSKKLLLSDSGFYLCAWSLASGFGQPQHFGDGTRLSIL.

This clone was found many times. The CDR3 is cut off 3 residues early in the read; its end comes from the germline J gene. J is TRBJ2-7 and V is TRBV2, with 8 bases lining up with TRBD2. Germline CDR1 and CDR2: SNHLY and FYNNEI. Unmatched junction bases numbered 8, after V lost 7 bases and J lost 3 bases. There are 14 residues in the CDR3. This chain's CDR3 is CASIGLAGIYEQYF. The sequenced CDR3 bases are TGTGCCAGCATAGGGCTAGCGGGCATCTACGAG. The full variable domain, in which reference TRBV2 and TRBJ2-7 provide the parts outside the CDR3, is EPEVTQTPSHQVTQMGQEVILRCVPISNHLYFYWYRQILGQKVEFLVSFYNNEISEKSEIFDDQFSVERPDGSNFTLKIRSTKLEDSAMYFCASIGLAGIYEQYFGPGTRLTVT.

This clone occurred a few times. The CDR3 extends 3 residues past the end of the read, so its final part is completed from the germline J gene. V and J are TRBV19 and TRBJ1-1; 8 positions agree with TRBD1. Per the germline V gene, CDR1 is LNHDA and CDR2 is SQIVND (reference sequence). J gave up 1 base and V 5 bases, and 9 bases lay outside the gene matches. This CDR3 region has 16 residues. The CDR3 protein is CASSVAPGTGNTEAFF. The covered CDR3 bases are TGTGCCAGTAGTGTAGCCCCCGGGACAGGGAACACTGAA.

The sample holds many counts of this clone. The observed sequence ends 3 residues before the CDR3 terminus, with the missing tail filled in from the germline J gene. The chain links TRBV5-1 to TRBJ2-3, with 8 positions matching TRBD2. The CDR3 runs to 15 residues. Germline trimming cut 7 bases from V and 5 bases from J; bases unmatched to any gene: 12. CDR1 and CDR2 from the germline V gene are SGHRS and YFSETQ. The DNA read from the CDR3 is TGCGCCAGCCTATTTAGCGGGGACCCGGGAGATACG. Translation gives CASLFSGDPGDT. The full-length CDR3 reads as CASLFSGDPGDTQYF.

Of note for this clone: Read sequence stops 3 residues before the CDR3 end, and the germline J gene provides the missing end. J is TRBJ2-2 and V is TRBV19, with no clear D. V was shortened by 3 bases and J by 0 bases, with 5 bases between the two germline ends. Germline loops: CDR1 LNHDA, CDR2 SQIVND (reference sequence). The CDR3 runs 14 residues. CDR3 in amino acids: CASSILPNTGELFF. CDR3 DNA, as far as it was read: TGTGCCAGTAGTATCCTCCCGAACACCGGGGAG. The full variable domain, completed using reference TRBV19 and TRBJ2-2, is DGGITQSPKYLFRKEGQNVTLSCEQNLNHDAMYWYRQDPGQGLRLIYYSQIVNDFQKGDIAEGYSVSREKKESFPLTVTSAQKNPTAFYLCASSILPNTGELFFGEGSRLTVL.

With regard to this clone: The CDR3 goes on 3 residues after the read ends, and that part is filled in from the germline J gene. This sequence joins TRBV19 and TRBJ1-2; 9 bases align to TRBD1. Germline loops: CDR1 LNHDA, CDR2 SQIVND (reference sequence). The CDR3 consists of 12 residues. CDR3 DNA (partial): TGTGCCAGTAGTATCGGACAGGGGGGC. Encoded protein: CASSIGQGG. The whole CDR3 is CASSIGQGGYTF.

To note about this clone: The read ends 3 residues shy of where the CDR3 ends; the end is completed using the germline J gene. Other DNA sequences in this specimen translate into the identical CDR3. The chain links TRBV7-9 to TRBJ1-6; D is undetermined. Trimming removed 1 base at V and 4 bases at J, with 5 bases between. The CDR3 sequence is 14 residues long. Germline V CDR1 and CDR2: SEHNR, FQNEAQ (reference sequence). The CDR3: CASSLEQYNSPLHF. The part of the CDR3 DNA that was read is TGTGCCAGCAGCTTAGAACAGTATAATTCACCC.

The CDR3 protein is CSAPGQNTEAFF. Partial CDR3 DNA: TGCAGTGCCCCGGGACAGAACACTGAA. J is TRBJ1-1 and V is TRBV20-1, with D possibly being TRBD1 (6 bases). The read terminates 3 residues ahead of where the CDR3 ends, so the germline J gene completes it. Germline CDR1 reads DFQATT; CDR2 reads SNEGSKA (reference sequence). The CDR3 runs 12 residues. Trimming took 6 bases from V and 1 from J, leaving 9 bases between them.

Regarding this clone: The missing CDR3 end, 3 residues past where the read stops, is filled in from the germline J gene. V usage is TRBV20-1 and J usage is TRBJ2-7, with TRBD2 matching 10 bases. Germline trimming cut 1 base from V and 5 bases from J; bases unmatched to any gene: 8. The CDR3 totals 15 residues. The V gene's germline CDR1 is DFQATT and CDR2 SNEGSKA (reference sequence). This chain's CDR3 is CSARGGSGRFHEQYF. The part of the CDR3 DNA that was read is TGCAGTGCTAGAGGGGGTAGCGGGAGGTTCCACGAG.

A word on this clone: The CDR3 goes on 3 residues after the read ends, and that part is filled in from the germline J gene. The V call is TRBV19, the J call TRBJ1-1; 10 bases are shared with TRBD1. Germline V CDR1 and CDR2: LNHDA, SQIVND (reference sequence). The CDR3 covers 16 residues. Trimming at V came to 6 bases and at J to 0 bases, leaving 7 bases not matched to a gene. CDR3 sequence: CASRRGTGAMNTEAFF. The part of the CDR3 DNA that was read is TGTGCCAGTAGAAGGGGGACAGGGGCTATGAACACTGAA.

Ten or more counts support this clone. The CDR3 extends 3 residues past the end of the read, so its final part is completed from the germline J gene. The chain recombines TRBV7-3 with TRBJ1-1; D unresolved. The germline V and J ends were trimmed by 1 base and 1 base, with 4 bases remaining between them. The CDR3 spans 13 residues. Germline V gene lookup returns CDR1 SGHTA and CDR2 FQGTGA. CDR3 amino acids: CASSLSGNTEAFF. CDR3 bases read: TGTGCCAGCAGCTTAAGCGGGAACACTGAA.

A few counts support this clone. Read sequence stops 3 residues before the CDR3 end, and the germline J gene provides the missing end. The chain couples TRBV19 to TRBJ1-1; a weak D match, TRBD1 (6 bases). This CDR3 has 16 residues. The germline V gene encodes CDR1 LNHDA and CDR2 SQIVND (reference sequence). The V end lost 0 bases, the J end lost 1 base, and 12 bases lay between the germline ends. CDR3 loop: CASSIDVTGWNTEAFF. The CDR3 bases that were read are TGTGCCAGTAGTATAGATGTTACAGGGTGGAACACTGAA.

This clone was counted at least ten times. The CDR3 end lies 3 residues beyond the end of the read and is filled in from the germline J gene. V usage is TRBV30 and J usage is TRBJ1-2, with D possibly matching TRBD1 (5 bases). The CDR3 is 10 residues long. The germline V gene encodes CDR1 GTSNPN and CDR2 SVGIG (reference sequence). The CDR3 bases that were read are TGTGCCTGGGACGGGGGGGGC. Translated: CAWDGGG. The CDR3 in its entirety is CAWDGGGYTF. Looking up the rest from reference TRBV30 and TRBJ1-2 gives the full variable domain: SQTIHQWPATLVQPVGSPLSLECTVEGTSNPNLYWYRQAAGRGLQLLFYSVGIGQISSEVPQNLSASRPQDRQFILSSKKLLLSDSGFYLCAWDGGGYTFGSGTRLTVV.

This clone was recorded many times. The read ends 3 residues early relative to the CDR3; the germline J gene fills the gap. The chain uses TRBV7-9 and TRBJ2-5; tentative D call: TRBD1 (6 bases). Germline V CDR1 and CDR2: SEHNR, FQNEAQ (reference sequence). With 5 bases removed from V and 3 bases from J, the gap between germline ends came to 10 bases. CDR3 length: 13 amino acids. CDR3 residues: CASSHWTEETQYF. The sequenced part of the CDR3 DNA is TGTGCCAGCAGCCATTGGACAGAAGAGACC.